These 32 T cell receptor beta chains were all obtained from the same sample, sequenced in a study of blood T cells in healthy people across ages. Through a sample-barcoded 5' primer and a J-beta primer mix, a second PCR was run for roughly 7 to 12 cycles. TCRdb re-called the 5' RACE reads through MiXCR, storing one row per CDR3 protein. The table records about 680,000 distinct CDR3 sequences, around 49% of them present only once. The source material was blood. The receptors originated from a woman aged 60-70 years in good health.

J is TRBJ2-3 and V is TRBV11-2; 7 bases agree with TRBD2. Germline V CDR1 and CDR2: SGHAT, FQNNGV. The CDR3 has 14 amino acids. The V and J ends lost 5 bases and 7 bases, in that order; junction bases with no gene match: 9. Here the CDR3 reads CASSPQASGYTQYF. The CDR3 coding sequence is TGTGCCAGCAGCCCCCAAGCTAGCGGTTATACGCAGTATTTT.

V usage is TRBV28 and J usage is TRBJ1-1, with D possibly matching TRBD1 (5 bases). The CDR3 contains 17 residues. CDR1 MDHEN and CDR2 SYDVKM come from the germline V gene. V lost 6 bases, J lost 1 base, and 21 bases lay in between. The CDR3 spells CASRAGTKNTRNTEAFF. The CDR3 coding sequence is TGTGCCAGCAGGGCCGGGACCAAAAACACCCGGAACACTGAAGCTTTCTTT.

The chain uses TRBV7-2 and TRBJ2-1; 11 bases are shared with TRBD2. Trimming cost V 10 bases and J 9 bases; bases outside gene matches: 11. Germline V CDR1 and CDR2: SGHTA, FQGNSA. The CDR3 extends over 14 amino acids. The CDR3 loop is CAIRGGSGRGEQFF. DNA of the CDR3: TGTGCCATACGCGGGGGTAGCGGGAGGGGTGAGCAGTTCTTC.

This clonotype was observed a few times. This chain connects TRBV7-2 to TRBJ1-1; D uncertain. CDR3 length: 11 amino acids. Germline CDR1 is SGHTA and CDR2 is FQGNSA. The V and J ends lost 1 base and 7 bases respectively, with 4 bases between them. The CDR3 loop reads CASSLGSEAFF. The CDR3 DNA reads TGTGCCAGCAGCTTAGGGAGTGAAGCTTTCTTT.

V usage is TRBV12-3 or TRBV12-4 and J usage is TRBJ2-3; 11 bases map to TRBD2. This CDR3 comprises 15 residues. With V trimmed by 7 bases and J by 1 base, 4 bases remained unmatched. Here the CDR3 reads CASNRLAGRTDTQYF. CDR3 nucleotides: TGTGCCAGCAACAGACTAGCGGGGCGCACAGATACGCAGTATTTT.

The chain couples TRBV2 to TRBJ2-1, with a possible D match to TRBD1 (6 bases). Germline V gene lookup returns CDR1 SNHLY and CDR2 FYNNEI. The CDR3 length is 14 residues. Trimming cost V 0 bases and J 7 bases, with 10 bases left between them. The CDR3: CASSEAERGNEQFF. The DNA for the CDR3 is TGTGCCAGCAGTGAAGCAGAAAGGGGGAATGAGCAGTTCTTC.

Note on this clonotype: This clone may be a read error of a much larger clone one base away. Lacking the conserved final phenylalanine or tryptophan, this CDR3 likely reflects a read error. The chain carries TRBV5-1 and TRBJ1-6; no definite D call. This CDR3 has 15 amino acids. Trimming pared 4 bases from V and 8 bases from J, leaving 16 bases between. Germline values: CDR1 SGHRS, CDR2 YFSETQ. The CDR3 here is CASSPGPTRDSPLHL. Written as DNA, the CDR3 is TGCGCCAGCAGCCCGGGCCCAACGCGGGATTCACCCCTCCACCTT.

The chain is built from TRBV9 and TRBJ2-2, with D perhaps TRBD1 (6 bases). V was shortened by 0 bases and J by 3 bases, with 9 bases between the two germline ends. This CDR3 spans 15 amino acids. Germline CDR1 is SGDLS and CDR2 is YYNGEE. The CDR3 DNA reads as TGTGCCAGCAGCGTAGCACAGGGCCACACCGGGGAGCTGTTTTTT. Protein product: CASSVAQGHTGELFF. Full variable domain (remainder filled in from reference TRBV9 and TRBJ2-2): DSGVTQTPKHLITATGQRVTLRCSPRSGDLSVYWYQQSLDQGLQFLIQYYNGEERAKGNILERFSAQQFPDLHSELNLSSLELGDSALYFCASSVAQGHTGELFFGEGSRLTVL.

Regarding this clonotype: This sequence may be a read error, since a much larger clone differs from it by one base. The chain employs TRBV12-3 or TRBV12-4 and TRBJ2-7; D unresolved. This CDR3 is built from 12 residues. Between the trimmed V and J ends, which lost 5 bases and 7 bases, there was a span of 12 bases. CDR3 protein: CASSLSRLEQYF. The CDR3 bases are TGTGCCAGCAGTCTGAGCCGGCTTGAGCAGTACTTC.

There are a few counts of this clonotype. The J gene is TRBJ2-3, the V gene TRBV29-1, with 7 bases aligning to TRBD1. The CDR3 has 12 amino acids. The V and J ends lost 6 bases and 4 bases, in that order; junction bases with no gene match: 4. From germline, CDR1 is SQVTM and CDR2 ANQGSEA. CDR3 residues: CSVNRGPDTQYF. CDR3 sequence (DNA): TGCAGCGTAAACAGGGGTCCAGATACGCAGTATTTT.

Comments on this clonotype: A much larger clonotype is one base distant, so this may be a read error. The chain uses TRBV4-3 and TRBJ2-6; 8 bases are shared with TRBD1. Looked up from germline, CDR1 is LGHNA and CDR2 is YSLEER. CDR3 length equals 18 residues. CDR3 residues: CASSQDWTGLSGVNVLTF. Here the CDR3 DNA reads TGCGCCAGCAGCCAAGATTGGACAGGGCTTTCTGGGGTCAACGTCCTGACTTTC.

This clonotype was seen at least ten times. A much bigger clone sits one base away, suggesting this may be a read error. The chain employs TRBV20-1 and TRBJ2-5; TRBD2 matches at 8 bases. The DNA end favors TRBJ2-7, so the J call may be wrong. This CDR3 region has 13 residues. Germline V gene sequence: CDR1 DFQATT, CDR2 SNEGSKA (reference sequence). The CDR3 DNA reads as TGCAGTGCCCACCAGTATACTAGCGGCGAGCAGTACTTC. Translated: CSAHQYTSGEQYF.

The chain links TRBV29-1 to TRBJ1-1; TRBD1 aligns across 7 bases. The CDR3 covers 17 residues. With 6 bases clipped from V and 0 bases from J, the junction kept 16 bases outside the gene matches. Per germline, CDR1 SQVTM and CDR2 ANQGSEA. CDR3 sequence (DNA): TGCAGCGTGAGGGGGCTAAGGGGGCAGGGGATGAACACTGAAGCTTTCTTT. Translated: CSVRGLRGQGMNTEAFF.

This rearrangement joins TRBV7-2 to TRBJ1-1; D unclear. CDR3 length: 14 residues. Trimming cost V 2 bases and J 2 bases, with 9 bases left between them. The germline gives CDR1 SGHTA, CDR2 FQGNSA. CDR3 protein: CASSLNPLNTEAFF. Written as DNA, the CDR3 is TGTGCCAGCAGCTTAAATCCGTTAAACACTGAAGCTTTCTTT. The full variable domain, its missing parts supplied by reference TRBV7-2 and TRBJ1-1, is GAGVSQSPSNKVTEKGKDVELRCDPISGHTALYWYRQSLGQGLEFLIYFQGNSAPDKSGLPSDRFSAERTGGSVSTLTIQRTQQEDSAVYLCASSLNPLNTEAFFGQGTRLTVV.

This clonotype has ten or more counts. The V call is TRBV29-1, the J call TRBJ1-5, with D possibly matching TRBD1 (6 bases). There are 13 residues in the CDR3. The V end lost 5 bases, the J end lost 5 bases, and 13 bases lay between the germline ends. Germline values: CDR1 SQVTM, CDR2 ANQGSEA. The CDR3 loop is CSVSGGGDQPQHF. CDR3 DNA sequence: TGCAGCGTTAGTGGAGGGGGGGATCAGCCCCAGCATTTT.

This clonotype has a handful of counts. The gene calls are TRBV18 and TRBJ1-2; no clear D. Germline V lookup: CDR1 KGHSH, CDR2 LQKENI. V was cut by 3 bases and J by 3 bases, with 14 bases left in between. This CDR3 has 15 residues. CDR3 DNA: TGTGCCAGCTCACCTTTGGCAGCGGATTACTATGGCTACACCTTC. This translates into CASSPLAADYYGYTF.

This clonotype turned up a few times. The genes are TRBV5-1 and TRBJ2-1; tentatively, D is TRBD2 (5 bases). CDR3 length equals 15 residues. Germline assignment: CDR1 SGHRS and CDR2 YFSETQ. Between the trimmed V and J ends, which lost 4 bases and 0 bases, there was a span of 11 bases. Here the CDR3 DNA reads TGCGCCAGCAGCCCGGCGGCGGGCTCCTACAATGAGCAGTTCTTC. Translation: CASSPAAGSYNEQFF. Combining the CDR3 with reference TRBV5-1 and TRBJ2-1 gives the whole variable domain KAGVTQTPRYLIKTRGQQVTLSCSPISGHRSVSWYQQTPGQGLQFLFEYFSETQRNKGNFPGRFSGRQFSNSRSEMNVSTLELGDSALYLCASSPAAGSYNEQFFGPGTRLTVL.

In the case of this clonotype: At one boundary the junction diverges from the germline segment, which might be a read error. The CDR3 sequence is CTTSELWGGSYNEQYF. CDR3 in DNA: TGTACCACCAGTGAGCTCTGGGGCGGCTCCTACAATGAGCAGTACTTC. The genes are TRBV24-1 and TRBJ2-1, with a weak D call TRBD1 (5 bases). Gene TRBJ2-7 matches the end of the DNA better, so the J call may be wrong. Germline V CDR1 and CDR2: KGHDR, SFDVKD. CDR3 length: 16 residues.

The chain couples TRBV29-1 to TRBJ2-6, with 8 bases identical to TRBD1. Germline V CDR1 and CDR2: SQVTM, ANQGSEA. With 6 bases clipped from V and 4 bases from J, the junction kept 2 bases outside the gene matches. The CDR3 is 13 amino acids. The CDR3 is CSVDRAGANVLTF. Here the CDR3 DNA reads TGCAGCGTGGACAGGGCCGGGGCCAACGTCCTGACTTTC.

This chain links TRBV7-8 with TRBJ2-7; 9 positions agree with TRBD1. The J call may not be correct, given that the DNA end is closer to TRBJ2-5. Germline V gene data show CDR1 as SGHVS and CDR2 as FQNEAQ. The length of the CDR3 is 15 residues. The CDR3 DNA reads as TGTGCCAGCAGCCAGCACGGGACAGGGACCGAGACCCAGTACTTC. Its translation: CASSQHGTGTETQYF.

The chain combines TRBV7-2 with TRBJ2-7; D is unclear. The J call may be wrong; the DNA end is better matched by TRBJ2-5. In germline, CDR1 is SGHTA, CDR2 FQGNSA. The CDR3 contains 13 residues. DNA for the CDR3: TGTGCCAGCAGCTCCACACCGAAGGGGACCCAGTACTTC. This gives the protein CASSSTPKGTQYF.

As to this clonotype: A much larger clone differs from this one at a single base, so this may be a read error. The rearrangement uses TRBV29-1 and TRBJ2-5; 8 positions agree with TRBD2. The CDR3 is 12 residues long. In germline, CDR1 is SQVTM, CDR2 ANQGSEA. After removal of 7 bases from V and 11 bases from J, the junction contained 12 bases not matched to a gene. DNA for the CDR3: TGCAGCGACGGGCGGGAGGTCGGAAAGCAGTACTTC. It encodes CSDGREVGKQYF.

The chain recombines TRBV7-9 with TRBJ1-1; D is unresolved. V lost 0 bases, J lost 1 base, and 6 bases lay in between. Germline loops: CDR1 SEHNR, CDR2 FQNEAQ (reference sequence). The CDR3 is 14 amino acids. DNA of the CDR3: TGTGCCAGCAGCTTAGCGGAGGGGAACACTGAAGCTTTCTTT. Translation: CASSLAEGNTEAFF.

The chain recombines TRBV14 with TRBJ2-1; 8 bases are shared with TRBD2. CDR3 size: 17 residues. V trimming: 4 bases; J trimming: 3 bases; junction bases outside the gene matches: 11. The V gene's germline CDR1 is SGHDN and CDR2 FVKESK. The DNA for the CDR3 is TGTGCCAGCAGCCGCCGAGGCAGCGGGAGAGACTACAATGAGCAGTTCTTC. As protein: CASSRRGSGRDYNEQFF.

This clonotype was seen many times. CDR3 residues: CASSFGPLNEQYF. The CDR3 DNA reads TGTGCCAGCAGTTTCGGGCCCCTAAATGAGCAGTACTTC. The chain carries TRBV12-3 or TRBV12-4 and TRBJ2-5, with no clear D. CDR3 length equals 13 residues. Trimming cost V 3 bases and J 11 bases, with 16 bases left between them.

Only a few counts were recorded for this clonotype. The chain links TRBV7-2 to TRBJ2-7; D is unresolved. CDR1 is SGHTA, CDR2 FQGNSA, per germline. Between the trimmed V and J ends, which lost 5 bases and 1 base, there was a span of 12 bases. The CDR3 covers 14 residues. CDR3: CASSRASASYEQYF. The DNA for the CDR3 is TGTGCCAGCAGCCGGGCTTCGGCGTCCTACGAGCAGTACTTC.

The rearrangement joins TRBV29-1 to TRBJ2-1, with D possibly called TRBD1 or TRBD2 (5 bases each). Trimming removed 8 bases from V and 7 bases from J, with 18 bases in between. Germline loops: CDR1 SQVTM, CDR2 ANQGSEA. The CDR3 length is 13 residues. For the CDR3, the DNA is TGCAGCTTCCAAAGTCGAGGGACGAATGAGCAGTTCTTC. Amino acid sequence: CSFQSRGTNEQFF.

This clonotype was seen more than once but under ten times. The chain uses TRBV27 and TRBJ1-1; 11 bases map to TRBD1. CDR3 size: 17 residues. Germline V gene data show CDR1 as MNHEY and CDR2 as SMNVEV (reference sequence). Losses at the gene ends were 3 bases for V and 4 bases for J; bases not matched to a gene: 10. For the CDR3, the DNA is TGTGCCAGCAGTTTCTTGGACAGGGGGCCGGTCGGCACTGAAGCTTTCTTT. This gives the protein CASSFLDRGPVGTEAFF.

The chain combines TRBV11-2 with TRBJ2-1; D possibly corresponds to TRBD2 (7 bases). The length of the CDR3 is 14 residues. The V end was cut by 6 bases, the J end by 7 bases, with 16 bases between. CDR1 SGHAT and CDR2 FQNNGV come from the germline V gene. The CDR3 reads CASRGGALGNEQFF. DNA for the CDR3: TGTGCCAGCAGGGGGGGGGCTTTGGGAAATGAGCAGTTCTTC.

About this clonotype itself: A junction end diverges from the germline sequence, so it may reflect a read error. The chain couples TRBV28 to TRBJ2-5; 7 bases match TRBD1. The length of the CDR3 is 16 residues. Germline loops: CDR1 MDHEN, CDR2 SYDVKM. The CDR3 DNA reads TGTACCAGCAGTTTATCGGGGCAGGGGGTAAGGGAGACCCAGTACTTC. Translating gives CTSSLSGQGVRETQYF. Filled out from reference TRBV28 and TRBJ2-5, the complete variable domain reads DVKVTQSSRYLVKRTGEKVFLECVQDMDHENMFWYRQDPGLGLRLIYFSYDVKMKEKGDIPEGYSVSREKKERFSLILESASTNQTSMYLCTSSLSGQGVRETQYFGPGTRLLVL.

This clonotype was seen at least ten times. One end of the junction fails to match germline, which may point to a read error. The chain joins TRBV5-1 to TRBJ2-5, with a weak D call TRBD2 (6 bases). This CDR3 contains 13 residues. CDR1 is SGHRS, CDR2 YFSETQ, per germline. This chain's CDR3 is CASSFGSQETQYF. CDR3 DNA: TGTGCCAGCAGTTTCGGGAGCCAAGAGACCCAGTACTTC.

This chain uses TRBV2 with TRBJ2-7; D is possibly TRBD1 or TRBD2 (5 bases each). Germline V gives CDR1 SNHLY, CDR2 FYNNEI. V was pared by 0 bases and J by 3 bases, with 12 bases between. This CDR3 has 15 residues. The CDR3 loop is CASSEADRGDYEQYF. Written as DNA, the CDR3 is TGTGCCAGCAGTGAAGCGGATAGGGGAGACTACGAGCAGTACTTC.